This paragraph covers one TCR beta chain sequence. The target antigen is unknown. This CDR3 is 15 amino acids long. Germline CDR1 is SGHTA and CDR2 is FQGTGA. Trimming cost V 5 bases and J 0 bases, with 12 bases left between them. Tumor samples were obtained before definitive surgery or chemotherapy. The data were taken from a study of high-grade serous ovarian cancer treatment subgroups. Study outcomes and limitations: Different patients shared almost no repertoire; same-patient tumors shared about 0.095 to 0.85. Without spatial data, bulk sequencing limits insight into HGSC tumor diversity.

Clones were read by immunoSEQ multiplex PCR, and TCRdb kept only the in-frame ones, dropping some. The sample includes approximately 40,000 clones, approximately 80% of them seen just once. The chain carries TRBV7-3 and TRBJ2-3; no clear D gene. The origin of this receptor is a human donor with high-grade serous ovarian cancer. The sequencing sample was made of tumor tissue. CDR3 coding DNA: TGTGCCAGCAGCCGTGACGGACCTAGCACAGATACGCAGTATTTT. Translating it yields CASSRDGPSTDTQYF.